The source of this T cell receptor beta chain is a study of cytomegalovirus exposure and HLA in healthy donors. The PCR contained 60 Vbeta and 13 Jbeta primers. Generated by immunoSEQ multiplex PCR, the TCRdb table keeps only in-frame clones and is missing some. The table includes about 160,000 clones, 82% detected once. Whole-study findings and limits: V- and J-gene trimming in TCR beta was tied to a missense DCLRE1C variant by an analysis performed later. A previous analysis found most TCR beta V segments productive roughly 90% or roughly 30% of the time.

V was pared by 7 bases and J by 2 bases, with 11 bases between. This CDR3 contains 12 residues. The germline V gene has CDR1 SQVTM and CDR2 ANQGSEA. Comments on this clone: Its antigen is as yet unknown.

The receptor was derived from a girl between 5 and 17 years old in good health and CMV-seropositive. Sequenced sample: PBMCs. The chain has TRBV29-1 and TRBJ1-2; D is uncertain. CDR3 DNA sequence: TGCAGCGCCTCTGAAGAGAACTATGGCTACACCTTC. Translation: CSASEENYGYTF.